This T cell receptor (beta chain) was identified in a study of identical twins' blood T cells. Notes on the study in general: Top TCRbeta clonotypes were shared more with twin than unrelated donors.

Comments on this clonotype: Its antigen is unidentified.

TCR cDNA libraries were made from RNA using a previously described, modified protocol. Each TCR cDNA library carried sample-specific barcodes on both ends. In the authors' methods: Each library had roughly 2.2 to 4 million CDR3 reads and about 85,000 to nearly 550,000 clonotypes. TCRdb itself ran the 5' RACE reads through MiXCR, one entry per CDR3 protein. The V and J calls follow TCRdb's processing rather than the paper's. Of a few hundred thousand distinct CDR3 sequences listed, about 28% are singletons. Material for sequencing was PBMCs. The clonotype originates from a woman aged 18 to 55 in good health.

The CDR3 region has the DNA TGTGCCATCAGTTCCTCCCCCGGGGGTCCAGGTACGCAGTATTTT. Translating it yields CAISSSPGGPGTQYF. The chain links TRBV10-3 to TRBJ2-3; tentative D call: TRBD2 (6 bases). In germline, CDR1 is ENHRY, CDR2 SYGVKD. V dropped 5 bases and J dropped 8 bases, with 20 bases sitting between them. The CDR3 loop spans 15 amino acids.